This T cell receptor (beta chain) is drawn from a study of blood T cell repertoires in COVID-19. Assay used: immunoSEQ multiplex PCR; TCRdb lists only in-frame clones, some missing. This sample has 180,000 or so clones, with around 87% found just once. Trimming shortened V by 6 bases and J by 1 base, and 6 bases separated the two germline ends. The CDR3 sequence is 13 residues long. CDR1 is WSHSY and CDR2 is SAAADI in the germline V gene. Source material: peripheral blood. This TCR was sampled from a woman aged 30 to 39 with active or convalescent COVID-19. J is TRBJ1-4 and V is TRBV10-2; the D gene is possibly TRBD1 (6 bases). This chain's CDR3 is CASRDRTNEKLFF. In nucleotides, the CDR3 is TGCGCCAGCAGGGACAGAACTAATGAAAAACTGTTTTTT.